One and the same sample provided the 19 T cell receptor beta chains below, sequenced in a study of shared clonotypes between healthy human individuals (dated by TCRdb to between 2020 and 2021). Libraries were constructed by the immunoSEQ multiplex PCR assay. Imported from immuneACCESS, the table was reduced by TCRdb to in-frame sequences with V and J called. These copies leave out some clones; in studies compared against another copy, an unresolved V gene accounts for under half, and the cause of the remainder is not known. The table for this sample lists around 600,000 clones; more than 95% of them were counted only once. Approximately 0.057% of the sample is held by the ten biggest clonotypes. What was sequenced was naive CD4+ T cells sorted from blood. This specimen's cell subset or site label, interpreted: CD45RA+ positively selected. The receptors here all came from a woman under 40 in good health.

The V call is TRBV5-4, the J call TRBJ2-2, with 7 bases aligning to TRBD2. V was clipped by 0 bases and J by 1 base; unmatched bases: 3. This CDR3 contains 16 residues. Per germline, CDR1 SGHNT and CDR2 YYREEE (reference sequence). CDR3 nucleotide sequence: TGTGCCAGCAGCTTGGCTAGCGGCAGGAACACCGGGGAGCTGTTTTTT. Its protein is CASSLASGRNTGELFF.

This chain links TRBV4-2 with TRBJ2-5; 10 nucleotides agree with TRBD2. The CDR3 is 16 residues long. Per germline, CDR1 LGHNA and CDR2 YNFKEQ. V lost 6 bases, J lost 0 bases, and 7 bases stayed unmatched. The CDR3 spells CASSPGAGGYQETQYF. The CDR3 DNA is TGTGCCAGCAGTCCCGGAGCGGGAGGGTACCAAGAGACCCAGTACTTC.

This sequence joins TRBV4-1 and TRBJ2-7, with 8 bases lining up with TRBD1. With 1 base clipped from V and 4 bases from J, the junction kept 12 bases outside the gene matches. The CDR3 is 17 amino acids. CDR1 is MGHRA and CDR2 is YSYEKL in the germline V gene. The CDR3 DNA is TGCGCCAGCAGCCAAGCGTCCGACAGGGGAATTCCGTACGAGCAGTACTTC. Translating gives CASSQASDRGIPYEQYF.

The chain has TRBV5-1 and TRBJ1-2, with D perhaps TRBD1 (6 bases). The CDR3 extends over 17 amino acids. Deletions cut 0 bases from V and 2 bases from J, with 17 bases between. Germline CDR1 reads SGHRS; CDR2 reads YFSETQ. The CDR3 DNA follows: TGCGCCAGCAGCTTGGAGGGCCGAAGGACAGAGAACTATGGCTACACCTTC. Translated: CASSLEGRRTENYGYTF.

V gene TRBV5-6 combines with J gene TRBJ2-7; D possibly corresponds to TRBD2 (6 bases). Germline V gene lookup returns CDR1 SGHDT and CDR2 YYEEEE. The CDR3 runs to 12 residues. The V and J ends lost 4 bases and 4 bases respectively, with 9 bases between them. As DNA, the CDR3 is TGTGCCAGCAGCGTGGGGGGATACGAGCAGTACTTC. Encoded protein: CASSVGGYEQYF.

The chain combines TRBV15 with TRBJ2-3, with D unclear. Trimming pared 0 bases from V and 5 bases from J, leaving 3 bases between. Germline CDR1 and CDR2: LNHNV and YYDKDF (reference sequence). The CDR3 contains 12 residues. This CDR3 is CATSRDGDTQYF. The CDR3 DNA reads TGTGCCACCAGCAGAGATGGAGATACGCAGTATTTT.

To note about this clone: Relative to the germline gene, one junction end is altered; a read error may explain this. The J gene is TRBJ2-4, the V gene TRBV7-2; D possibly uses TRBD1 or TRBD2 (5 bases each). Germline V CDR1 and CDR2: SGHTA, FQGNSA. This CDR3 has 12 amino acids. As DNA, the CDR3 is TGTGCCAGCAGCCCTAGCTTGGGGACGTTAGTATTC. As protein: CASSPSLGTLVF.

The chain has TRBV6-5 and TRBJ2-2; no definite D call. CDR1 and CDR2 (germline): MNHEY, SVGAGI. Trimming pared 4 bases from V and 2 bases from J, leaving 2 bases between. The CDR3 totals 12 residues. The CDR3 DNA reads TGTGCCAGCAGTTTCAACACCGGGGAGCTGTTTTTT. Amino acids: CASSFNTGELFF.

The gene calls are TRBV7-8 and TRBJ1-2; D gene uncertain. The germline V gene encodes CDR1 SGHVS and CDR2 FQNEAQ. Trimming removed 2 bases at V and 8 bases at J, with 12 bases between. There are 13 residues in the CDR3. The CDR3 DNA sequence: TGTGCCAGCAGCTTATACCCGGTGGACGGCTACACCTTC. Translation gives CASSLYPVDGYTF.

This chain connects TRBV6-1 to TRBJ1-6; 8 bases line up with TRBD1. With 6 bases clipped from V and 15 bases from J, the junction kept 16 bases outside the gene matches. The CDR3 runs 15 residues. Per germline, CDR1 MNHNS and CDR2 SASEGT. CDR3 nucleotide sequence: TGTGCCAGCAGCCCACTTGGACAGGGCCCTGGGAACCTCCACTTT. It codes for CASSPLGQGPGNLHF.

J is TRBJ1-5 and V is TRBV21-1; the listed D gene, TRBD1, was not tested against the DNA. TRBV21-1 is a recognized pseudogene. This CDR3 is 15 amino acids long. CDR3 loop: CASSTDAGSNQPQHF. CDR3 nucleotides: TGTGCCAGCAGCACAGATGCAGGGAGCAATCAGCCCCAGCATTTT.

The chain employs TRBV7-9 and TRBJ2-7, with a possible D match to TRBD2 (6 bases). The CDR3 is made up of 15 amino acids. Germline V gene lookup returns CDR1 SEHNR and CDR2 FQNEAQ (reference sequence). Trimming removed 1 base from V and 2 bases from J, with 12 bases in between. In nucleotides, the CDR3 is TGTGCCAGCAGCTTAGGGGGCGGGAATACCTACGAGCAGTACTTC. Amino acids: CASSLGGGNTYEQYF.

The rearrangement uses TRBV28 and TRBJ1-4; weak D call: TRBD1 (6 bases). The CDR3 covers 13 residues. Trimming removed 8 bases at V and 2 bases at J, with 9 bases between. The germline gives CDR1 MDHEN, CDR2 SYDVKM. CDR3 bases: TGTGCCAGCGTGAGGGGGACTAATGAAAAACTGTTTTTT. Protein sequence: CASVRGTNEKLFF. Drawing the rest from reference TRBV28 and TRBJ1-4, the complete variable domain is DVKVTQSSRYLVKRTGEKVFLECVQDMDHENMFWYRQDPGLGLRLIYFSYDVKMKEKGDIPEGYSVSREKKERFSLILESASTNQTSMYLCASVRGTNEKLFFGSGTQLSVL.

This chain uses TRBV13 with TRBJ2-1; D unclear. The CDR3 extends over 13 amino acids. The germline V gene has CDR1 PRHDT and CDR2 FYEKMQ (reference sequence). Trimming pared 5 bases from V and 10 bases from J, leaving 15 bases between. Written as DNA, the CDR3 is TGTGCCAGCAGCCTCTTCGGGCTCCGAGAGCAGTTCTTC. Translation gives CASSLFGLREQFF.

J is TRBJ1-4 and V is TRBV19, with D perhaps matching TRBD1 (6 bases). The CDR3 is 15 amino acids. Trimming took 7 bases from V and 7 from J, leaving 19 bases between them. Germline-derived CDR1 and CDR2 are LNHDA and SQIVND (reference sequence). Here the CDR3 DNA reads TGTGCCAGTACCCCATCCGGGACACAAGGTGAAAAACTGTTTTTT. This gives the protein CASTPSGTQGEKLFF.

V is TRBV2 and J is TRBJ1-1; D is ambiguous. V lost 6 bases and J 3 bases, leaving 14 bases between the germline ends. The CDR3 has 14 amino acids. Germline V CDR1 and CDR2: SNHLY, FYNNEI. The CDR3, as DNA: TGTGCCAGCAGCACCACAAGGGTGGACACTGAAGCTTTCTTT. This sequence encodes CASSTTRVDTEAFF.

The rearrangement links TRBV2 to TRBJ2-1; no clear D. V was shortened by 6 bases and J by 10 bases, with 1 base between the two germline ends. The germline V gene has CDR1 SNHLY and CDR2 FYNNEI. This CDR3 comprises 8 residues. CDR3 nucleotides: TGTGCCAGCAGGGAGCAGTTCTTC. It codes for CASREQFF.

The rearrangement uses TRBV30 and TRBJ1-2, with unresolved D. The V end lost 1 base, the J end lost 5 bases, and 8 bases lay between the germline ends. Germline CDR1 GTSNPN, CDR2 SVGIG (reference sequence). The CDR3 extends over 12 amino acids. The CDR3 nucleotides read TGTGCCTGGAGTGCCGGGCCGTATGGCTACACCTTC. This sequence encodes CAWSAGPYGYTF. Variable domain in full (rest from reference TRBV30 and TRBJ1-2): SQTIHQWPATLVQPVGSPLSLECTVEGTSNPNLYWYRQAAGRGLQLLFYSVGIGQISSEVPQNLSASRPQDRQFILSSKKLLLSDSGFYLCAWSAGPYGYTFGSGTRLTVV.

V gene TRBV19 combines with J gene TRBJ2-1; D not certain. Trimming cost V 7 bases and J 0 bases, with 10 bases left between them. The V gene's germline CDR1 is LNHDA and CDR2 SQIVND (reference sequence). The CDR3 totals 14 residues. CDR3 in amino acids: CASTRESSYNEQFF. The CDR3 bases are TGTGCCAGTACTCGAGAGAGCTCCTACAATGAGCAGTTCTTC.